Below, one TCR beta chain is given with its context. Germline CDR1 and CDR2: MNHEY and SMNVEV (reference sequence). The CDR3 extends over 13 amino acids. Trimming pared 3 bases from V and 2 bases from J, leaving 8 bases between. This sample is drawn from a study of identical twins. TCRdb independently ran MiXCR on the 5' RACE reads; one entry per CDR3 protein. The table includes 200,000 or so distinct CDR3 sequences, approximately 16% detected once. The sample was also linked to a second study, of T cells expressing NK-cell markers. According to that study: Of CD8+ T cells, roughly 1.0-7.0% belonged to dominant NKG2C+ clonotypes in roughly 6 donors. The HCMV specificity of the expanded NKG2C+ T cell clones stayed unresolved.

The sequencing sample was made of CD8+ T cells sorted from blood. The V call is TRBV27, the J call TRBJ2-7; D call uncertain. This receptor was taken from a young woman in good health. This CDR3 reads CASSFAVTYEQYF. The CDR3, as DNA: TGTGCCAGCAGTTTTGCAGTCACCTACGAGCAGTACTTC.